The 13 T cell receptor beta chains listed next were all sequenced from one sample in a study of OX40 agonist ivuxolimab in advanced cancers. Produced via immunoSEQ multiplex PCR; TCRdb's table is partial and in-frame only. Of 82,000 or so clones in the sample, roughly 92% were seen once. The sample consisted of CD4+ or CD8+ T cells sorted from blood, taken in a trial of the OX40 agonist ivuxolimab. These receptor sequences come from an adult with an advanced solid tumor such as melanoma, head and neck, liver or kidney cancer.

The chain couples TRBV20-1 to TRBJ2-7; 7 bases are shared with TRBD2. Germline V gene data show CDR1 as DFQATT and CDR2 as SNEGSKA (reference sequence). This CDR3 is 10 amino acids long. V shed 6 bases and J 5 bases; nucleotides not matched to a gene: 1. CDR3 sequence (DNA): TGCAGTGCCGGGGGGAACGAGCAGTACTTC. Translation: CSAGGNEQYF.

The chain combines TRBV5-8 with TRBJ2-1; D gene uncertain. V gave up 0 bases and J gave up 0 bases, with 4 bases separating them. From germline, CDR1 is SGHTS and CDR2 YDEGEE. This CDR3 contains 14 residues. In DNA form, the CDR3 reads TGTGCCAGCAGCTTGGGAGGCTCCTACAATGAGCAGTTCTTC. Translated: CASSLGGSYNEQFF.

This chain connects TRBV6-1 to TRBJ1-2; 9 nucleotides align to TRBD1. Per the germline V gene, CDR1 is MNHNS and CDR2 is SASEGT. The CDR3 totals 13 residues. Trimming at V came to 8 bases and at J to 6 bases, leaving 7 bases not matched to a gene. The CDR3 region is CASGDRVPDGYTF. The CDR3 nucleotides read TGTGCCAGCGGGGACAGGGTACCGGATGGCTACACCTTC.

The rearrangement joins TRBV5-1 to TRBJ2-2, with 8 bases identical to TRBD2. Trimming took 1 base from V and 7 from J; bases not matched to a gene: 0. CDR1 SGHRS and CDR2 YFSETQ come from the germline V gene. The CDR3 contains 13 residues. Here the CDR3 reads CASSLTSGGELFF. CDR3 coding DNA: TGCGCCAGCAGCTTGACTAGCGGCGGGGAGCTGTTTTTT.

This sequence joins TRBV19 and TRBJ2-5; D not resolved. V dropped 7 bases and J dropped 0 bases, with 9 bases sitting between them. There are 13 residues in the CDR3. CDR1 LNHDA and CDR2 SQIVND come from the germline V gene (reference sequence). CDR3 region: CASKRTDQETQYF. The CDR3 DNA reads TGTGCCAGTAAGAGAACAGACCAAGAGACCCAGTACTTC.

The rearrangement joins TRBV5-1 to TRBJ2-5; TRBD2 is a possible D gene (6 bases). The CDR3 runs 13 residues. The germline V and J ends were trimmed by 2 bases and 5 bases, with 10 bases remaining between them. Per the germline V gene, CDR1 is SGHRS and CDR2 is YFSETQ. CDR3 nucleotides: TGCGCCAGCAGCTTTCGGGAGTGGGAGACCCAGTACTTC. Encoded protein: CASSFREWETQYF.

V usage is TRBV2 and J usage is TRBJ1-2; no clear D gene. The CDR3 contains 15 residues. CDR1 and CDR2 (germline): SNHLY, FYNNEI. Trimming shortened V by 1 base and J by 1 base, and 10 bases separated the two germline ends. CDR3 DNA: TGTGCCAGCAGTGAAGGGGAGGCCTTTAACTATGGCTACACCTTC. It specifies CASSEGEAFNYGYTF.

V and J are TRBV27 and TRBJ2-5, with D tentatively TRBD1 or TRBD2 (5 bases each). CDR3 length: 15 residues. Trimming cost V 0 bases and J 1 base, with 9 bases left between them. Germline lookup yields CDR1 MNHEY and CDR2 SMNVEV (reference sequence). CDR3 sequence: CASSLSLGTQETQYF. CDR3 DNA sequence: TGTGCCAGCAGTTTATCGCTGGGGACCCAAGAGACCCAGTACTTC.

The V and J genes are TRBV9 and TRBJ2-3; 10 bases align to TRBD2. CDR3 size: 16 residues. Germline trimming cut 4 bases from V and 2 bases from J; bases unmatched to any gene: 7. Germline CDR1 SGDLS, CDR2 YYNGEE. CDR3 nucleotides: TGTGCCAGCAGCTTCTTAGCGGGAGGTTCCACAGATACGCAGTATTTT. This translates into CASSFLAGGSTDTQYF.

V is TRBV11-2 and J is TRBJ1-2; no reliable D call. The CDR3 has 14 residues. The V and J ends lost 1 base and 7 bases respectively, with 13 bases between them. Germline V gives CDR1 SGHAT, CDR2 FQNNGV. The CDR3 loop reads CASSLGFARAGYTF. The CDR3 nucleotides are TGTGCCAGCAGCTTAGGATTTGCTCGGGCTGGCTACACCTTC.

The rearrangement links TRBV19 to TRBJ1-6, with 8 bases aligning to TRBD1. V lost 11 bases to trimming and J lost 14 bases; unmatched junction nucleotides: 8. There are 11 residues in the CDR3. The germline V gene encodes CDR1 LNHDA and CDR2 SQIVND (reference sequence). Here the CDR3 reads CAAQGDRTLHF. In DNA, the CDR3 is TGTGCCGCCCAGGGGGACAGGACCCTCCACTTT.

V usage is TRBV5-1 and J usage is TRBJ2-7; TRBD1 matches 9 bases. This CDR3 spans 15 amino acids. The V and J ends lost 4 bases and 4 bases, in that order; junction bases with no gene match: 9. Germline V gene sequence: CDR1 SGHRS, CDR2 YFSETQ. The CDR3: CASSNLPGQGYEQYF. The CDR3, as DNA: TGCGCCAGCAGCAATCTACCGGGACAGGGATACGAGCAGTACTTC.

This rearrangement joins TRBV5-8 to TRBJ1-1, with a weak D call TRBD1 (5 bases). Germline V gene lookup returns CDR1 SGHTS and CDR2 YDEGEE. The CDR3 covers 13 residues. The V end was cut by 1 base, the J end by 3 bases, with 7 bases between. The CDR3 reads CASSLQGYTEAFF. The CDR3 DNA sequence: TGTGCCAGCAGCTTGCAGGGTTACACTGAAGCTTTCTTT.